A selection of T cell receptor beta chains follows, all from one sample in a study of vaccination and CD4 T cells after COVID-19. Their antigen targets remain unknown. TCRdb processed the PCR reads anew with MiXCR; each CDR3 protein has one entry. Of 15,000 to 20,000 distinct CDR3 sequences listed, 63% are singletons. The source material was CD4+ T cells from blood, cultured in vitro. The receptor set was obtained from a human donor who had recovered from COVID-19. Each CDR3 is given with its conserved first and last residue. Fields, in order: J gene, D gene, clone size, V gene, CDR3 protein, CDR3 DNA. The D gene is left open where the match is weak. Some rows mark clone size as missing; the rest say once, few, many or name a class of expanded clone.

>TRBJ2-7|TRBD1|NA|TRBV28
CASSQPGTVGYEQYF
TGTGCCAGCAGCCAACCCGGGACAGTCGGCTACGAGCAGTACTTC
>TRBJ1-6|TRBD1|few|TRBV10-3
CAIGTGDSPLHF
TGTGCCATAGGGACAGGGGATTCACCCCTCCACTTT
>TRBJ2-3|TRBD1|NA|TRBV10-2
CASSPKRQTGGGTDTQYF
TGCGCCAGCAGCCCAAAGAGGCAGACAGGGGGTGGCACAGATACGCAGTATTTT
>TRBJ2-3|TRBD2|NA|TRBV28
CASSLGREDGFTDTQYF
TGTGCCAGCAGTTTGGGCCGGGAGGATGGATTTACAGATACGCAGTATTTT
>TRBJ2-1|TRBD1|NA|TRBV24-1
CATSDFSRTGGNEQFF
TGTGCCACCAGTGATTTCTCAAGGACAGGGGGCAATGAGCAGTTCTTC
>TRBJ1-5|NA|few|TRBV11-3
CASSLEMGPSNQPQHF
TGTGCCAGCAGCTTAGAGATGGGGCCCAGCAATCAGCCCCAGCATTTT
>TRBJ1-3|NA|once|TRBV19
CASGTQGTNTIYF
TGTGCCAGCGGAACCCAGGGGACAAACACCATATATTTT
>TRBJ2-6|NA|NA|TRBV7-2
CASSSRYGSGANVLTF
TGTGCCAGCAGCTCCCGCTACGGATCTGGGGCCAACGTCCTGACTTTC
>TRBJ1-4|NA|NA|TRBV15
CATSMGGITLGEKLFF
TGTGCCACCAGCATGGGGGGCATTACACTAGGGGAAAAACTGTTTTTT
>TRBJ1-5|TRBD1|NA|TRBV27
CASSLGGTAGVGSNQPQHF
TGTGCCAGCAGTTTAGGAGGGACAGCCGGGGTGGGTTCCAATCAGCCCCAGCATTTT
>TRBJ2-2|NA|once|TRBV12-3/TRBV12-4
CASSLAMIANTGELFF
TGTGCCAGCAGTTTAGCGATGATCGCGAACACCGGGGAGCTGTTTTTT
>TRBJ2-7|NA|NA|TRBV11-3
CASSLAAGASYEQYF
TGTGCCAGCAGCTTAGCGGCCGGCGCGTCCTACGAGCAGTACTTC
>TRBJ2-3|TRBD1|once|TRBV6-2/TRBV6-3
CASTNGGTGNTQYF
TGTGCCAGCACCAACGGGGGGACAGGGAATACGCAGTATTTT
>TRBJ2-5|NA|NA|TRBV27
CASRDRLRETQYF
TGTGCCAGCCGGGACCGCCTCCGGGAGACCCAGTACTTC
>TRBJ2-7|TRBD1|NA|TRBV7-2
CASSPVGQGTYEQYF
TGTGCCAGCAGCCCCGTAGGACAGGGGACTTACGAGCAGTACTTC
>TRBJ1-1|TRBD1|NA|TRBV6-5
CASSYSGQLNTEAFF
TGTGCCAGCAGTTACTCGGGACAGCTGAACACTGAAGCTTTCTTT
>TRBJ2-1|NA|once|TRBV11-2
CASSLVLLAGIEQFF
TGTGCCAGCAGCTTAGTCTTGTTGGCCGGGATTGAGCAGTTCTTC
>TRBJ2-2|TRBD1|NA|TRBV2
CASSPQGANTGELFF
TGTGCCAGCAGTCCACAGGGGGCGAACACCGGGGAGCTGTTTTTT
>TRBJ2-1|NA|NA|TRBV6-5
CASSYLPTSTGEQFF
TGTGCCAGCAGTTACTTGCCGACTAGTACGGGTGAGCAGTTCTTC
>TRBJ1-6|NA|NA|TRBV11-2
CASSLYTGQVASPLHF
TGTGCCAGCAGCTTATATACAGGGCAGGTGGCTTCACCCCTCCACTTT
>TRBJ1-6|NA|NA|TRBV30
CAWEGSPNSPLHF
TGTGCCTGGGAAGGTAGCCCGAATTCACCCCTCCACTTT
>TRBJ1-4|NA|NA|TRBV20-1
CSAREGAGDEKLFF
TGCAGTGCTAGAGAGGGGGCTGGGGACGAAAAACTGTTTTTT
>TRBJ2-7|TRBD2|once|TRBV28
CASSLSRGIGSFDYEQYF
TGTGCCAGCAGTTTATCGCGGGGGATCGGTTCATTTGACTACGAGCAGTACTTC
>TRBJ2-7|NA|NA|TRBV18
CASSPLQARPQAEQYF
TGTGCCAGCTCACCATTACAGGCTAGGCCCCAGGCCGAGCAGTACTTC